This T cell receptor beta chain was documented in a study of CXCR3-negative and CXCR3-positive naive CD8 T cells. A remark on this clonotype: Its antigen is undetermined.

Points from the study as a whole: Diversity ran similarly high across both naive subsets but far lower in memory CD8+ cells.

Germline CDR1 SSHAT, CDR2 FNYEAQ (reference sequence). The CDR3 has 16 amino acids. Carrying UMI labels, the TRB cDNA libraries were prepared through 5' RACE. One entry per CDR3 protein, without DNA, is what TCRdb gives after re-calling the 5' RACE reads. The sample's table shows tens of thousands of distinct CDR3 sequences. The sequenced sample consisted of naive CXCR3- CD8+ T cells from blood. Subset reported: CD45RO-CCR7+CD27+CD95- naive CD8+ T cells lacking CXCR3 (TNR3-). The J gene is TRBJ2-2, the V gene TRBV7-7; TCRdb proposes TRBD1, but this gene call is untestable without DNA. The TCR originated in a human donor in good health. Some clones in this sample may be carry-over from other donors' samples. The CDR3 here is CASSPSRDPYTGELFF.